These T cell receptor beta chains were read from a single sample in a study of neoadjuvant nivolumab and ipilimumab in lung cancer. Profiling relied on immunoSEQ multiplex PCR, and the TCRdb table lists in-frame clones only, not all of them. The sample has 39,000 or so clones, roughly nine tenths seen once. This material consisted of peripheral blood, taken before neoadjuvant nivolumab, alone or with ipilimumab. The origin of the receptors is an adult with non-small cell lung cancer. The CDR3 runs from the conserved cysteine through the conserved F or W. The order of the fields is clone size, V gene, J gene, D gene, CDR3 protein, CDR3 DNA. The D gene is left open where the match is weak. Clone size, where shown, is once, few, many, or a class for clones that have expanded.

-	TRBV2	TRBJ2-7	TRBD2	CASSEGLAGGEQYF	TGTGCCAGCAGCGAAGGGCTAGCGGGAGGCGAGCAGTACTTC
-	TRBV6-5	TRBJ1-1	-	CASSYSRAGQTFF	TGTGCCAGCAGTTACTCGAGAGCGGGGCAAACTTTCTTT
-	TRBV28	TRBJ2-7	-	CASTSGGAASSYEQYF	TGTGCCAGCACTTCCGGTGGGGCCGCGTCCTCCTACGAGCAGTACTTC
-	TRBV9	TRBJ2-7	TRBD2	CASSLTSGSYEQYF	TGTGCCAGCAGCCTGACTAGCGGATCTTACGAGCAGTACTTC
-	TRBV6-5	TRBJ2-5	TRBD2	CASSYSRSGSRETQYF	TGTGCCAGCAGTTACTCGCGTAGCGGGAGTCGCGAGACCCAGTACTTC
-	TRBV30	TRBJ2-5	-	CAWSTKTGRETQYF	TGTGCCTGGAGTACAAAGACAGGTCGGGAGACCCAGTACTTC
-	TRBV5-1	TRBJ1-4	-	CASSLEPRGGAQEKLFF	TGCGCCAGCAGCTTGGAACCCCGGGGGGGGGCGCAGGAAAAACTGTTTTTT
-	TRBV7-2	TRBJ1-4	-	CASARGATNEKLFF	TGTGCCAGCGCACGGGGCGCAACTAATGAAAAACTGTTTTTT
-	TRBV4-2	TRBJ2-3	TRBD2	CASSQQLAGGGDTQYF	TGTGCCAGCAGCCAGCAATTAGCGGGAGGGGGAGATACGCAGTATTTT
-	TRBV5-1	TRBJ2-6	-	CASSYSTSGANVLTF	TGCGCCAGCAGCTACTCAACGTCTGGGGCCAACGTCCTGACTTTC
-	TRBV7-9	TRBJ2-3	-	CASSLDLVVAGDTQYF	TGTGCCAGCAGCTTAGACCTGGTTGTGGCGGGAGATACGCAGTATTTT
-	TRBV12-2	TRBJ2-5	-	CASRLQRTSPKETQYF	TGTGCAAGTCGCCTCCAGCGGACTAGCCCCAAAGAGACCCAGTACTTC
once	TRBV29-1	TRBJ1-2	-	CSVEDRGNYGYTF	TGCAGCGTTGAAGATCGGGGGAACTATGGCTACACCTTC
-	TRBV18	TRBJ2-6	-	CASSPVGTGANVLTF	TGTGCCAGCTCACCCGTAGGGACTGGGGCCAACGTCCTGACTTTC
-	TRBV5-6	TRBJ2-1	-	CASSLDRQISYNEQFF	TGTGCCAGCAGCTTGGACAGGCAGATCTCCTACAATGAGCAGTTCTTC
-	TRBV5-4	TRBJ1-2	-	CASSLQVLEGYTF	TGTGCCAGCAGCTTACAGGTCCTGGAGGGCTACACCTTC
-	TRBV5-1	TRBJ2-5	-	CASSDQIEGETQYF	TGCGCCAGCAGCGATCAGATTGAAGGTGAGACCCAGTACTTC
-	TRBV4-1	TRBJ2-5	-	CASSQARFTETQYF	TGCGCCAGCAGCCAAGCTAGGTTCACAGAGACCCAGTACTTC